This TCR delta chain was obtained from a study of gamma-delta T cells after stem cell transplantation. CDR3 length equals 14 residues. Germline V gives CDR1 GEAIGNYY, CDR2 EKD. The V and J ends lost 3 bases and 4 bases respectively, with 14 bases between them. TCRdb re-processed the RT-PCR reads using CATT. The sample yields about 180 delta-chain clones, 17% seen once. This clonotype was obtained from a human donor. It is not recorded whose cells these are; they may come from a transplant donor. This table probably holds off-target reads from a library built for another chain. The chain employs TRDV2 and TRDJ1; weak D call: TRDD3 (7 bases). Input material: gamma-delta T cells. The CDR3 DNA follows: TGTGCCTGTGACGTACTGGGGAAATACGATAAACTCATCTTT. Encoded protein: CACDVLGKYDKLIF.